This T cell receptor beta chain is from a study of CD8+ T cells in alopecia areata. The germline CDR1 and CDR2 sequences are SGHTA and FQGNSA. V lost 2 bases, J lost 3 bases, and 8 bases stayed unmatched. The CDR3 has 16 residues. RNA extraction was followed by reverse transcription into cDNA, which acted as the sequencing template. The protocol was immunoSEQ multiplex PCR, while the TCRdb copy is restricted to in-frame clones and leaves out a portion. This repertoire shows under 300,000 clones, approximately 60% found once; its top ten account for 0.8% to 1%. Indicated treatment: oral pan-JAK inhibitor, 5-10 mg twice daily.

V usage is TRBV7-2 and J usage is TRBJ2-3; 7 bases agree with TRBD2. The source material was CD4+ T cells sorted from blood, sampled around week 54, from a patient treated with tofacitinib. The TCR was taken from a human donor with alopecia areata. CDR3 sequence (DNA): TGTGCCAGCAGCTTACGGAAGCGGGGAGGGACAGATACGCAGTATTTT. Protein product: CASSLRKRGGTDTQYF. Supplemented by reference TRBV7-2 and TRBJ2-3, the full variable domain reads GAGVSQSPSNKVTEKGKDVELRCDPISGHTALYWYRQSLGQGLEFLIYFQGNSAPDKSGLPSDRFSAERTGGSVSTLTIQRTQQEDSAVYLCASSLRKRGGTDTQYFGPGTRLTVL.